This T cell receptor beta chain was identified during a study of blood T cells in healthy people across ages. As to this clonotype: The antigen remains unidentified.

Whole-study results and caveats: Expanded clonotype shifts may have been confounded, as the donors had an unknown CMV status. Age advanced and TCR beta diversity per million T cells fell, roughly linearly.

The second PCR ran about 6 to 11 cycles with a sample-barcoded 5' primer and J-beta primers. TCRdb itself ran the 5' RACE reads through MiXCR, one entry per CDR3 protein. This sample carries some 640,000 distinct CDR3 sequences, over 45% of them seen once, and the ten largest clones take around 32%. Donor samples were obtained from healthy Caucasian individuals from Russia, aged about 6 to 90. No fewer than 6.5 million PBMCs went into each sample. This sequence was found in a woman aged 55-70 years in good health. The sequenced sample was blood.

Written as DNA, the CDR3 is TGTGCCAGCAGGGAGGGGGTTGGCACAGATACGCAGTATTTT. Translated: CASREGVGTDTQYF. The chain employs TRBV6-1 and TRBJ2-3; the D call may be TRBD1 or TRBD2 (6 bases each). Between the trimmed V and J ends, which lost 6 bases and 1 base, there was a span of 11 bases. The length of the CDR3 is 14 residues. Germline V gene sequence: CDR1 MNHNS, CDR2 SASEGT.